The TCR beta chain described here comes from a study of post-analysis software for immune sequencing data. Study summary: Relapsing-remitting, secondary progressive and progressive-relapsing multiple sclerosis courses were included. The study, taken as a whole, reports: Under the F measure, samples that were prepared in one batch clustered strongly together. Versus controls, multiple sclerosis patients showed significantly lower diversity (normalized Chao1). Controls had lower frequencies than patients of about 5 TRBV segments, which included TRBV5-6, TRBV5-1 and TRBV20-1.

This clonotype was observed a few times. The antigen is unknown. V was shortened by 5 bases and J by 4 bases, with 14 bases between the two germline ends. This CDR3 spans 14 amino acids. CDR1 and CDR2 from the germline V gene are SEHNR and FQNEAQ (reference sequence). The TCR beta cDNA libraries contained unique molecular identifiers. Some 500,000 cDNA molecules were obtained per 1 to 10 million input T cells. Each CDR3 protein is one row after TCRdb ran MiXCR on the PCR reads. The table records fewer than 850,000 distinct CDR3 sequences, just under 30% of them present only once. The specimen sequenced was blood. The sequence was obtained from a girl aged 5-17 years with multiple sclerosis. This chain connects TRBV7-9 to TRBJ1-2; tentatively, D is TRBD1 (6 bases). CDR3 bases: TGTGCCAGCAGCGCCGAGACAGGCTTCTATGGCTACACCTTC. Protein product: CASSAETGFYGYTF.